The 10 T cell receptor beta chains listed next were all sequenced from one sample in a study of shared clonotypes between healthy human individuals. The table came from immunoSEQ multiplex PCR; TCRdb's copy has only in-frame clones and leaves some out. The top ten hold under 0.15% of the sample, which has about 2,500,000 clones, over 85% seen once. Sequences were obtained from naive CD4+ T cells sorted from blood. Subset meaning: CD45RA+ positively selected. The receptors stem from a man in his late teens or twenties in good health.

Here the CDR3 DNA reads TGTGCCAGCAGCTTAAGTACGGGGCGGGCCTCACCCCTCCACTTT. It specifies CASSLSTGRASPLHF. The V gene is TRBV7-9, the J gene TRBJ1-6, with D possibly matching TRBD1 (5 bases). V was pared by 2 bases and J by 10 bases, with 15 bases between. The length of the CDR3 is 15 residues. Germline CDR1 and CDR2: SEHNR and FQNEAQ (reference sequence).

Regarding this clone: In the same sample, other DNA sequences code for this CDR3. The chain couples TRBV5-4 to TRBJ2-5, with 10 bases identical to TRBD1. Germline V lookup: CDR1 SGHNT, CDR2 YYREEE (reference sequence). CDR3 length equals 14 residues. Germline trimming cut 3 bases from V and 2 bases from J; bases unmatched to any gene: 1. The CDR3 sequence is CASSSDRGQETQYF. CDR3 sequence (DNA): TGTGCCAGCAGCTCGGACAGGGGGCAAGAGACCCAGTACTTC.

The chain combines TRBV6-6 with TRBJ2-5, with D perhaps TRBD2 (6 bases). CDR1 is MNHNY, CDR2 SVGAGI, per germline (reference sequence). The CDR3 runs 13 residues. The V end lost 6 bases, the J end lost 3 bases, and 11 bases lay between the germline ends. Here the CDR3 DNA reads TGTGCCAGCAGGCCGGGCGGGGAAGAGACCCAGTACTTC. Translated: CASRPGGEETQYF.

The chain recombines TRBV6-5 with TRBJ2-3, with D possibly being TRBD1 or TRBD2 (5 bases each). The germline V gene has CDR1 MNHEY and CDR2 SVGAGI. V lost 6 bases to trimming and J lost 4 bases, with 11 bases between them. This CDR3 region has 13 residues. CDR3 loop: CASRRDPADTQYF. The CDR3 DNA is TGTGCCAGCAGACGGGACCCAGCAGATACGCAGTATTTT.

The V call is TRBV5-4, the J call TRBJ2-3; 12 bases agree with TRBD2. The germline CDR1 and CDR2 sequences are SGHNT and YYREEE (reference sequence). This CDR3 comprises 17 residues. V was clipped by 4 bases and J by 6 bases; unmatched bases: 12. This chain's CDR3 is CASSPQTSGRGFDTQYF. CDR3 DNA: TGTGCCAGCAGCCCCCAGACTAGCGGGAGAGGGTTCGATACGCAGTATTTT.

This clone has only one observation. This rearrangement joins TRBV7-9 to TRBJ2-1; 14 positions agree with TRBD2. V trimming: 5 bases; J trimming: 8 bases; junction bases outside the gene matches: 5. The germline V gene has CDR1 SEHNR and CDR2 FQNEAQ (reference sequence). CDR3 size: 15 residues. The CDR3 loop reads CASSPGTSGGHEQFF. In DNA, the CDR3 is TGTGCCAGCAGCCCGGGGACTAGCGGGGGCCATGAGCAGTTCTTC.

This rearrangement joins TRBV29-1 to TRBJ2-7; a possible D gene is TRBD2 (7 bases). CDR3 size: 15 residues. Trimming shortened V by 5 bases and J by 2 bases, and 19 bases separated the two germline ends. Germline loops: CDR1 SQVTM, CDR2 ANQGSEA. The CDR3, as DNA: TGCAGCGTTCGCGGGGGCCCCCCTTTTGCCTACGAGCAGTACTTC. This sequence encodes CSVRGGPPFAYEQYF.

As to this clone: The same CDR3 arises from other DNA sequences in this sample as well. V is TRBV18 and J is TRBJ2-7; D possibly corresponds to TRBD1 (6 bases). CDR3 length: 14 amino acids. Trimming removed 6 bases from V and 0 bases from J, with 12 bases in between. CDR1 is KGHSH, CDR2 LQKENI, per germline. This CDR3 is CASSQGRVSYEQYF. CDR3 DNA sequence: TGTGCCAGCTCCCAGGGGCGAGTCTCCTACGAGCAGTACTTC.

The chain is built from TRBV6-6 and TRBJ2-7; no clear D gene. The CDR3 runs to 12 residues. V lost 6 bases to trimming and J lost 1 base, with 7 bases between them. The germline CDR1 and CDR2 sequences are MNHNY and SVGAGI (reference sequence). The CDR3 sequence is CASSWGSYEQYF. The CDR3 bases are TGTGCCAGCAGCTGGGGATCCTACGAGCAGTACTTC.

This clone was counted between two and nine times. The chain uses TRBV18 and TRBJ2-7, with D unresolved. From germline, CDR1 is KGHSH and CDR2 LQKENI. CDR3 length: 13 residues. Trimming stripped 3 bases from V and 2 bases from J, with 8 bases between. The CDR3 is CASSPIAPYEQYF. The CDR3 bases are TGTGCCAGCTCACCGATAGCTCCCTACGAGCAGTACTTC.